The 10 T cell receptor beta chains below were found in one sample sequenced in a study of blood T cell repertoires in COVID-19. This table comes from immunoSEQ multiplex PCR, and its TCRdb copy is limited to in-frame clones, with some not included. Among 70,000 to 85,000 clones, 75% to 90% were seen once, and the ten largest hold under 3%. The material sequenced was peripheral blood. The receptors derive from a woman aged 50 to 65 with active or convalescent COVID-19.

In its sample, this clone was seen once. V is TRBV30 and J is TRBJ1-2; D is perhaps TRBD1 (5 bases). The V end lost 0 bases, the J end lost 5 bases, and 16 bases lay between the germline ends. The germline gives CDR1 GTSNPN, CDR2 SVGIG (reference sequence). This CDR3 spans 15 amino acids. The CDR3 here is CAWSVLGRGAYGYTF. CDR3 nucleotide sequence: TGTGCCTGGAGTGTACTAGGGAGGGGCGCTTATGGCTACACCTTC.

The CDR3 is CASSLGLAVYNEQFF. For the CDR3, the DNA is TGTGCCAGCAGCTTAGGACTAGCGGTTTACAATGAGCAGTTCTTC. The chain is built from TRBV7-3 and TRBJ2-1; 10 bases are a match to TRBD2. V shed 2 bases, J shed 4 bases, and the junction held 2 bases outside the gene matches. The CDR3 totals 15 residues. Germline V gene sequence: CDR1 SGHTA, CDR2 FQGTGA.

This rearrangement joins TRBV7-2 to TRBJ2-3; D perhaps matches TRBD1 (5 bases). The V and J ends lost 5 bases and 0 bases respectively, with 18 bases between them. This CDR3 spans 17 amino acids. Per the germline V gene, CDR1 is SGHTA and CDR2 is FQGNSA. CDR3 nucleotide sequence: TGTGCCAGCAGCCTGCCTCAGGGCTACCGCAGCACAGATACGCAGTATTTT. Amino acid sequence: CASSLPQGYRSTDTQYF.

The genes are TRBV27 and TRBJ2-5, with D perhaps TRBD2 (6 bases). The CDR3 runs 15 residues. V was cut by 2 bases and J by 5 bases, with 15 bases left in between. Germline values: CDR1 MNHEY, CDR2 SMNVEV (reference sequence). Written as DNA, the CDR3 is TGTGCCAGCAGTTTAAGGAGGGGCGCTCGGGAGACCCAGTACTTC. It translates to CASSLRRGARETQYF.

In regard to this clone: The same CDR3 also results from other DNA sequences found in this sample. V is TRBV5-5 and J is TRBJ2-3, with D possibly matching TRBD1 (6 bases). Germline values: CDR1 SGHKS, CDR2 YYEKEE (reference sequence). This CDR3 spans 15 amino acids. V was shortened by 0 bases and J by 0 bases, with 8 bases between the two germline ends. DNA of the CDR3: TGTGCCAGCAGCTTGGCAGGGGCTAGCACAGATACGCAGTATTTT. Its translation is CASSLAGASTDTQYF.

CDR3 residues: CASSPSGGPSPTDTQYF. The CDR3 region has the DNA TGTGCCAGCAGTCCCTCGGGGGGCCCTTCCCCCACAGATACGCAGTATTTT. The chain recombines TRBV6-7 with TRBJ2-3, with TRBD2 as a possible D gene (7 bases). TRBV6-7 is an open reading frame, and its role is uncertain. This CDR3 is 17 amino acids long. Trimming pared 5 bases from V and 2 bases from J, leaving 20 bases between.

The chain is built from TRBV27 and TRBJ2-5, with 12 nucleotides matching TRBD2. V lost 2 bases and J lost 5; bases outside the gene matches: 15. The CDR3 totals 19 residues. Looked up from germline, CDR1 is MNHEY and CDR2 is SMNVEV (reference sequence). CDR3 coding DNA: TGTGCCAGCAGTTTAAGGGCGGGACTAGCGGGTCATTTGGGGGAGACCCAGTACTTC. Amino acid sequence: CASSLRAGLAGHLGETQYF.

This chain joins TRBV5-1 and TRBJ2-5; D is ambiguous. V lost 0 bases and J lost 5, with 8 bases in between. This CDR3 spans 13 amino acids. Germline CDR1 reads SGHRS; CDR2 reads YFSETQ. The CDR3 DNA follows: TGCGCCAGCAGCTTGGGGGCCGTTGAGACCCAGTACTTC. This gives the protein CASSLGAVETQYF.

The CDR3 here is CASSLDGPSDEQFF. CDR3 DNA sequence: TGTGCCAGCAGCCTGGACGGTCCTAGCGACGAGCAGTTCTTC. This sequence joins TRBV7-9 and TRBJ2-1; maybe TRBD2 (6 bases). The germline gives CDR1 SEHNR, CDR2 FQNEAQ (reference sequence). The CDR3 has 14 amino acids. Trimming took 5 bases from V and 10 from J, leaving 18 bases between them.

The rearrangement joins TRBV7-6 to TRBJ2-1; D might be TRBD2 (5 bases). The V and J ends lost 4 bases and 5 bases respectively, with 9 bases between them. This CDR3 has 13 residues. Germline CDR1 reads SGHVS; CDR2 reads FNYEAQ. In DNA, the CDR3 is TGTGCCAGCAGCTCAGGACTGAACAATGAGCAGTTCTTC. Protein sequence: CASSSGLNNEQFF. Complete variable domain (other parts from reference TRBV7-6 and TRBJ2-1): GAGVSQSPRYKVTKRGQDVALRCDPISGHVSLYWYRQALGQGPEFLTYFNYEAQQDKSGLPNDRFSAERPEGSISTLTIQRTEQRDSAMYRCASSSGLNNEQFFGPGTRLTVL.